The 14 T cell receptor beta chains listed next were all sequenced from one sample in a study of T cell responses to AZD1222 COVID-19 vaccine. The table came from immunoSEQ multiplex PCR; TCRdb's copy has only in-frame clones and leaves some out. This table has about 84,000 clones, nearly 90% appearing once. The sample was peripheral blood, taken on day 0 of AZD1222 vaccination. The receptors were gathered from an adult in good health.

The chain employs TRBV4-2 and TRBJ2-3; 8 bases fit TRBD2. The CDR3 is 18 amino acids. Germline assignment: CDR1 LGHNA and CDR2 YNFKEQ. The V segment lost 1 base and the J segment 4 bases; nucleotides outside the gene matches: 13. CDR3 nucleotide sequence: TGTGCCAGCAGCCAAGTTGAAGGGCGGGCGGGAGGAGCAGATACGCAGTATTTT. It encodes CASSQVEGRAGGADTQYF.

The CDR3 DNA sequence: TGTGCCAGTAGTCTTCAGGGGGCCCCATTGGTGGATACGCAGTATTTT. It translates to CASSLQGAPLVDTQYF. The chain uses TRBV19 and TRBJ2-3, with 8 bases fitting TRBD1. This CDR3 spans 16 amino acids. Germline V gene lookup returns CDR1 LNHDA and CDR2 SQIVND (reference sequence). Trimming cost V 5 bases and J 6 bases; bases outside gene matches: 13.

J is TRBJ1-2 and V is TRBV7-9; 7 bases line up with TRBD1. The CDR3 loop spans 17 amino acids. V shed 4 bases and J 2 bases; nucleotides not matched to a gene: 13. The germline CDR1 and CDR2 sequences are SEHNR and FQNEAQ (reference sequence). The CDR3 DNA sequence: TGTGCCAGCAGCTCAAACCCGGGACAGCCCTCGAACTATGGCTACACCTTC. Amino acids: CASSSNPGQPSNYGYTF.

The chain carries TRBV19 and TRBJ2-2; D gene unclear. CDR1 and CDR2 from the germline V gene are LNHDA and SQIVND (reference sequence). This CDR3 is built from 15 residues. The V end lost 4 bases, the J end lost 5 bases, and 14 bases lay between the germline ends. CDR3 sequence (DNA): TGTGCCAGTAGTAAGGTTTTACAACAGACCGGGGAGCTGTTTTTT. Encoded protein: CASSKVLQQTGELFF.

The genes are TRBV29-1 and TRBJ2-5, with D perhaps being TRBD1 or TRBD2 (6 bases each). Trimming left V 5 bases short and J 4 bases short, with 8 bases between. The germline gives CDR1 SQVTM, CDR2 ANQGSEA. CDR3 size: 11 residues. The CDR3, as DNA: TGCAGCGTTCGGGGGCGAGAGACCCAGTACTTC. Translating it yields CSVRGRETQYF.

This chain uses TRBV19 with TRBJ1-4, with 7 nucleotides matching TRBD1. The V and J ends lost 8 bases and 3 bases, in that order; junction bases with no gene match: 6. The length of the CDR3 is 14 residues. Germline loops: CDR1 LNHDA, CDR2 SQIVND (reference sequence). The chain's CDR3 is CASATGAANEKLFF. CDR3 nucleotides: TGTGCCAGTGCAACAGGGGCGGCTAATGAAAAACTGTTTTTT.

The chain has TRBV18 and TRBJ1-5; D call uncertain. CDR3 length: 13 amino acids. Germline CDR1 reads KGHSH; CDR2 reads LQKENI. V shed 2 bases and J shed 5 bases, with 7 bases lying between them. The CDR3 DNA sequence: TGTGCCAGCTCACCATTTAGAGATCAGCCCCAGCATTTT. Amino acid sequence: CASSPFRDQPQHF.

This clone showed up just a few times. This chain uses TRBV6-6 with TRBJ1-2, with D possibly TRBD1 on 6 matching bases. This CDR3 is built from 15 residues. V lost 11 bases to trimming and J lost 0 bases, with 19 bases between them. Germline assignment: CDR1 MNHNY and CDR2 SVGAGI (reference sequence). The CDR3 protein is CAVKPGAGPNYGYTF. CDR3 DNA sequence: TGTGCCGTTAAACCGGGGGCAGGGCCTAACTATGGCTACACCTTC.

The rearrangement links TRBV7-8 to TRBJ2-2; a possible D gene is TRBD2 (6 bases). The CDR3 is 15 amino acids. Germline-derived CDR1 and CDR2 are SGHVS and FQNEAQ. The germline V and J ends were trimmed by 1 base and 6 bases, with 12 bases remaining between them. In DNA, the CDR3 is TGTGCCAGCAGCTTAGGACAGCGGGCAGCCGGGGAGCTGTTTTTT. It encodes CASSLGQRAAGELFF.

This clone was recorded once. The rearrangement links TRBV5-1 to TRBJ2-1; 9 bases fit TRBD1. Trimming took 4 bases from V and 5 from J; bases not matched to a gene: 7. Germline CDR1 SGHRS, CDR2 YFSETQ. The CDR3 is 15 amino acids. CDR3 protein: CASSKTGGLDNEQFF. DNA for the CDR3: TGCGCCAGCAGCAAAACAGGGGGCCTAGACAATGAGCAGTTCTTC.

The chain is built from TRBV3-1 (or the pseudogene TRBV3-2) and TRBJ2-1, with 14 bases fitting TRBD2. The CDR3 runs to 17 residues. Germline V lookup: CDR1 LGHDT, CDR2 YNNKEL (reference sequence). V shed 1 base, J shed 8 bases, and the junction held 7 bases outside the gene matches. The CDR3 protein is CASSQGGTSGSYYEQFF. The CDR3 nucleotides read TGTGCCAGCAGCCAAGGGGGGACTAGCGGGAGTTACTATGAGCAGTTCTTC.

This chain links TRBV10-1 with TRBJ2-1; D remains ambiguous. The CDR3 sequence is 15 residues long. Per germline, CDR1 WNHNN and CDR2 SYGVQD (reference sequence). V dropped 3 bases and J dropped 7 bases, with 16 bases sitting between them. The CDR3 sequence is CASSEGPTVLNEQFF. The DNA for the CDR3 is TGCGCCAGCAGTGAAGGCCCCACGGTATTAAATGAGCAGTTCTTC.

This clone was seen once. The chain employs TRBV7-2 and TRBJ1-2, with D hard to call. CDR1 is SGHTA and CDR2 is FQGNSA in the germline V gene. This CDR3 has 15 residues. V was clipped by 0 bases and J by 2 bases, with 10 bases between them. In DNA form, the CDR3 reads TGTGCCAGCAGCTTAGCGGAAGGGCGGAACTATGGCTACACCTTC. Its translation is CASSLAEGRNYGYTF.

This clone was seen once. V and J are TRBV28 and TRBJ1-1; TRBD1 matches 8 bases. V lost 6 bases, J lost 5 bases, and 2 bases stayed unmatched. The CDR3 has 12 amino acids. The germline V gene encodes CDR1 MDHEN and CDR2 SYDVKM. CDR3 nucleotide sequence: TGTGCCAGCAGGACAGGGGAAACTGAAGCTTTCTTT. Protein: CASRTGETEAFF.